This passage covers 31 T cell receptor beta chains from one sample sequenced in a study of technical replicates of blood from several donors. Clones were read by immunoSEQ multiplex PCR, and TCRdb kept only the in-frame ones, dropping some. The sample yields more than 10,000 clones, roughly 77% seen once. The sequenced sample was PBMCs. The receptor set was obtained from a human donor in good health.

J is TRBJ2-7 and V is TRBV28; 7 nucleotides match TRBD1. V lost 6 bases, J lost 5 bases, and 7 bases stayed unmatched. Germline CDR1 is MDHEN and CDR2 is SYDVKM. The CDR3 runs to 13 residues. The CDR3 coding sequence is TGTGCCAGCAGCCTGGACAGGAACGACGAGCAGTACTTC. This encodes CASSLDRNDEQYF.

This rearrangement joins TRBV5-5 to TRBJ2-7; 8 positions match TRBD1. The V gene's germline CDR1 is SGHKS and CDR2 YYEKEE (reference sequence). The J segment lost 5 bases and the V segment lost 2 bases, leaving 9 bases of the junction unmatched. This CDR3 contains 15 residues. The CDR3 protein is CASSLGQGLFNEQYF. The CDR3 coding sequence is TGTGCCAGCAGCTTAGGACAGGGTCTGTTTAACGAGCAGTACTTC.

The chain uses TRBV4-2 and TRBJ1-2, with 8 bases that match TRBD1. Germline CDR1 LGHNA, CDR2 YNFKEQ. The trim removed 8 bases at V and 8 bases at J, leaving 7 bases unmatched. This CDR3 contains 12 residues. The CDR3 is CASGQGARGYTF. As DNA, the CDR3 is TGTGCCAGCGGGCAGGGGGCGCGGGGCTACACCTTC.

The chain recombines TRBV10-1 with TRBJ2-2, with 7 bases fitting TRBD2. CDR1 is WNHNN, CDR2 SYGVQD, per germline (reference sequence). Losses at the gene ends were 2 bases for V and 0 bases for J; bases not matched to a gene: 6. The CDR3 runs 17 residues. CDR3 DNA sequence: TGCGCCAGCAGTGAGCGGGCAGGGACTACGAACACCGGGGAGCTGTTTTTT. Residues: CASSERAGTTNTGELFF.

This chain uses TRBV19 with TRBJ2-3; 10 nucleotides agree with TRBD1. Per germline, CDR1 LNHDA and CDR2 SQIVND (reference sequence). CDR3 length: 15 residues. The ends lost 3 bases at V and 3 bases at J; junction bases unmatched: 3. The CDR3 DNA follows: TGTGCCAGTAGTATCGAGGACAGGGGGACAGATACGCAGTATTTT. It translates to CASSIEDRGTDTQYF.

The gene calls are TRBV28 and TRBJ2-7, with D possibly being TRBD2 (6 bases). The ends were cut back, 8 bases at V and 5 bases at J, with 19 bases in the middle. Germline CDR1 is MDHEN and CDR2 is SYDVKM. The CDR3 is made up of 14 amino acids. The CDR3 protein is CASQSGQGWNEQYF. The CDR3 DNA is TGTGCCAGCCAGAGCGGGCAGGGTTGGAACGAGCAGTACTTC.

The V and J genes are TRBV6-1 and TRBJ2-1; D might be TRBD2 (5 bases). Germline CDR1 is MNHNS and CDR2 is SASEGT. The CDR3 has 11 amino acids. Trimming shortened V by 9 bases and J by 4 bases, and 7 bases separated the two germline ends. The chain's CDR3 is CASTRYNEQFF. CDR3 DNA: TGTGCCAGTACTAGATACAATGAGCAGTTCTTC.

The chain has TRBV7-2 and TRBJ2-2, with 7 positions matching TRBD1. V gave up 7 bases and J gave up 1 base; unmatched junction bases: 6. CDR1 is SGHTA, CDR2 FQGNSA, per germline. The CDR3 is made up of 15 amino acids. The CDR3 is CASTQDRWNTGELFF. The CDR3 DNA follows: TGTGCCAGCACCCAGGACAGGTGGAACACCGGGGAGCTGTTTTTT.

This clone was detected only a few times. The CDR3, as DNA: TGTGCCAGCAGCCAAGTCGAAGGGGAAAACATTCAGTACTTC. It translates to CASSQVEGENIQYF. The gene calls are TRBV4-2 and TRBJ2-4; possibly TRBD1 for D (5 bases). This CDR3 is 14 amino acids long. The V and J ends lost 1 base and 5 bases respectively, with 9 bases between them. From germline, CDR1 is LGHNA and CDR2 YNFKEQ.

The chain carries TRBV29-1 and TRBJ1-2; TRBD1 is a possible D gene (5 bases). The V and J ends lost 5 bases and 4 bases respectively, with 14 bases between them. Per germline, CDR1 SQVTM and CDR2 ANQGSEA. The CDR3 length is 13 residues. The CDR3 spells CSVNWGRLYGYTF. Here the CDR3 DNA reads TGCAGCGTTAACTGGGGCCGCCTCTATGGCTACACCTTC.

CDR3 sequence (DNA): TGTGCCAGCAGTGCCGGCGGGATCCCAGATACGCAGTATTTT. Residues: CASSAGGIPDTQYF. This sequence joins TRBV6-1 and TRBJ2-3, with a weak D call TRBD2 (6 bases). The germline V gene encodes CDR1 MNHNS and CDR2 SASEGT. V lost 4 bases to trimming and J lost 4 bases, with 12 bases between them. The CDR3 runs 14 residues.

This chain uses TRBV9 with TRBJ2-7, with 8 bases matching TRBD1. V trimming: 3 bases; J trimming: 3 bases; junction bases outside the gene matches: 2. The CDR3 is made up of 13 amino acids. CDR1 and CDR2 from the germline V gene are SGDLS and YYNGEE. CDR3 DNA sequence: TGTGCCAGCAGCGCCGGGACAGGCTACGAGCAGTACTTC. Its translation: CASSAGTGYEQYF.

V and J are TRBV18 and TRBJ1-5; D gene unclear. CDR1 is KGHSH and CDR2 is LQKENI in the germline V gene. The CDR3 sequence is 15 residues long. Trimming pared 0 bases from V and 4 bases from J, leaving 10 bases between. The CDR3 sequence is CASSPPEDPNQPQHF. CDR3 DNA: TGTGCCAGCTCACCACCGGAGGATCCAAATCAGCCCCAGCATTTT.

This clone appeared a few times. The J gene is TRBJ2-1, the V gene TRBV6-5, with D maybe TRBD2 (6 bases). V lost 4 bases and J lost 5, with 9 bases in between. The CDR3 contains 13 residues. Germline V gene data show CDR1 as MNHEY and CDR2 as SVGAGI. The CDR3 sequence: CASSLLADNEQFF. The CDR3 DNA reads TGTGCCAGCAGTTTGTTAGCGGACAATGAGCAGTTCTTC.

The gene calls are TRBV5-1 and TRBJ2-7; TRBD2 matches at 8 bases. CDR3 length: 15 residues. CDR1 and CDR2 (germline): SGHRS, YFSETQ. V was pared by 0 bases and J by 1 base, with 3 bases of the junction left unmatched. The CDR3 DNA follows: TGCGCCAGCAGCTTGGCGGGACTAGGGTCCTACGAGCAGTACTTC. This gives the protein CASSLAGLGSYEQYF.

The chain employs TRBV6-6 and TRBJ1-5; D is ambiguous. The CDR3 consists of 12 residues. The V and J ends lost 10 bases and 0 bases respectively, with 7 bases between them. Germline V gene lookup returns CDR1 MNHNY and CDR2 SVGAGI (reference sequence). CDR3 sequence: CATQVSNQPQHF. CDR3 DNA: TGTGCCACCCAGGTTAGCAATCAGCCCCAGCATTTT.

This chain uses TRBV6-1 with TRBJ2-3; 11 positions match TRBD2. V shed 10 bases and J 2 bases; nucleotides not matched to a gene: 2. Germline V CDR1 and CDR2: MNHNS, SASEGT. There are 13 residues in the CDR3. The CDR3 spells CATLAGDTDTQYF. Written as DNA, the CDR3 is TGTGCCACACTAGCGGGAGACACAGATACGCAGTATTTT.

The rearrangement joins TRBV5-1 to TRBJ1-1; unclear D gene. The length of the CDR3 is 14 residues. Trimming took off 0 bases at V and 2 bases at J, with 8 bases between the two ends. Germline V lookup: CDR1 SGHRS, CDR2 YFSETQ. The CDR3 protein is CASSLGQDNTEAFF. DNA for the CDR3: TGCGCCAGCAGCTTGGGACAAGATAACACTGAAGCTTTCTTT.

The chain carries TRBV7-9 and TRBJ2-7; 8 nucleotides align to TRBD1. The CDR3 is 12 amino acids. V trimming: 4 bases; J trimming: 6 bases; junction bases outside the gene matches: 2. The V gene's germline CDR1 is SEHNR and CDR2 FQNEAQ (reference sequence). CDR3 residues: CASSSDRGEQYF. In nucleotides, the CDR3 is TGTGCCAGCAGCTCCGACAGGGGCGAGCAGTACTTC.

The V and J genes are TRBV6-6 and TRBJ2-7; a weak D match, TRBD2 (5 bases). From germline, CDR1 is MNHNY and CDR2 SVGAGI (reference sequence). Trimming stripped 2 bases from V and 6 bases from J, with 14 bases between. CDR3 length: 14 amino acids. The CDR3 loop is CASSYEGFYVEQYF. For the CDR3, the DNA is TGTGCCAGCAGTTACGAGGGCTTCTACGTCGAGCAGTACTTC.

This clone turned up a few times. The CDR3 protein is CASSQQGAGGELFF. Written as DNA, the CDR3 is TGTGCCAGCAGCCAACAGGGGGCTGGCGGGGAGCTGTTTTTT. The rearrangement uses TRBV7-9 and TRBJ2-2; 9 positions agree with TRBD1. The junction had 5 bases not matched to a gene; V was cut back by 5 bases and J by 7 bases. Germline lookup yields CDR1 SEHNR and CDR2 FQNEAQ (reference sequence). The CDR3 extends over 14 amino acids.

The chain joins TRBV9 to TRBJ1-1, with D hard to call. Germline V CDR1 and CDR2: SGDLS, YYNGEE. The CDR3 totals 14 residues. V was trimmed by 0 bases and J by 6 bases, leaving 12 bases between them. The CDR3 loop reads CASSVAAGYSEAFF. CDR3 nucleotides: TGTGCCAGCAGCGTAGCGGCAGGCTATTCTGAAGCTTTCTTT.

This chain uses TRBV9 with TRBJ2-5; the match to TRBD1 covers 7 bases. V lost 2 bases and J lost 2; bases outside the gene matches: 0. The CDR3 loop spans 13 amino acids. Germline CDR1 reads SGDLS; CDR2 reads YYNGEE. This CDR3 reads CASSVGQQETQYF. The CDR3 nucleotides read TGTGCCAGCAGCGTGGGACAGCAAGAGACCCAGTACTTC.

V usage is TRBV4-1 and J usage is TRBJ2-7; D unresolved. V dropped 0 bases and J dropped 3 bases, with 12 bases sitting between them. The CDR3 has 15 amino acids. CDR1 is MGHRA, CDR2 YSYEKL, per germline. The CDR3 DNA sequence: TGCGCCAGCAGCCAAGAGGTTCACAGCAACTACGAGCAGTACTTC. Amino acid sequence: CASSQEVHSNYEQYF.

The chain joins TRBV5-6 to TRBJ2-7; 13 nucleotides align to TRBD2. The CDR3 extends over 17 amino acids. Germline loops: CDR1 SGHDT, CDR2 YYEEEE. After removal of 3 bases from V and 3 bases from J, the junction contained 9 bases not matched to a gene. CDR3 region: CASSSSGLAGVGYEQYF. The CDR3 bases are TGTGCCAGCAGCTCCTCCGGACTAGCGGGAGTAGGCTACGAGCAGTACTTC.

This clone has a single count. This chain joins TRBV6-1 and TRBJ2-1; 12 bases are shared with TRBD2. The CDR3 is 16 residues long. CDR1 is MNHNS and CDR2 is SASEGT in the germline V gene. Germline trimming cut 6 bases from V and 8 bases from J; bases unmatched to any gene: 11. The chain's CDR3 is CASRESTSGRGYEQFF. CDR3 nucleotide sequence: TGTGCCAGCAGAGAATCGACTAGCGGGAGAGGCTATGAGCAGTTCTTC.

J is TRBJ2-7 and V is TRBV5-1; the D gene is possibly TRBD1 (5 bases). The germline gives CDR1 SGHRS, CDR2 YFSETQ. Trimming left V 0 bases short and J 6 bases short, with 16 bases between. CDR3 length equals 15 residues. Here the CDR3 DNA reads TGCGCCAGCAGCTTGGAGGGGCTAGTAAGTCCCGAGCAGTACTTC. This gives the protein CASSLEGLVSPEQYF. The whole variable domain, remainder taken from reference TRBV5-1 and TRBJ2-7, is KAGVTQTPRYLIKTRGQQVTLSCSPISGHRSVSWYQQTPGQGLQFLFEYFSETQRNKGNFPGRFSGRQFSNSRSEMNVSTLELGDSALYLCASSLEGLVSPEQYFGPGTRLTVT.

The chain couples TRBV6-1 to TRBJ2-1; the match to TRBD2 covers 13 bases. Germline-derived CDR1 and CDR2 are MNHNS and SASEGT. V was pared by 6 bases and J by 5 bases, with 4 bases of the junction left unmatched. The CDR3 totals 15 residues. DNA of the CDR3: TGTGCCAGCAGGGGGGGACTAGCGGGAAACAATGAGCAGTTCTTC. Translation: CASRGGLAGNNEQFF.

The chain joins TRBV11-2 to TRBJ2-7, with D possibly matching TRBD2 (7 bases). Germline lookup yields CDR1 SGHAT and CDR2 FQNNGV. The germline V and J ends were trimmed by 8 bases and 4 bases, with 24 bases remaining between them. This CDR3 is 16 amino acids long. The CDR3 loop reads CASHTGGGGSGYEQYF. The CDR3 region has the DNA TGTGCCAGCCATACTGGGGGGGGCGGGAGTGGTTACGAGCAGTACTTC.

The chain recombines TRBV18 with TRBJ2-2; D may be TRBD2 (5 bases). The CDR3 is 15 amino acids. The germline V and J ends were trimmed by 2 bases and 5 bases, with 12 bases remaining between them. Per the germline V gene, CDR1 is KGHSH and CDR2 is LQKENI. The CDR3 here is CASSPSEGRTGELFF. In DNA, the CDR3 is TGTGCCAGCTCACCATCTGAGGGTCGAACCGGGGAGCTGTTTTTT.

The V call is TRBV5-1, the J call TRBJ1-1, with a tentative D call TRBD1 (6 bases). Germline values: CDR1 SGHRS, CDR2 YFSETQ. V gave up 3 bases and J gave up 1 base, with 10 bases separating them. This CDR3 comprises 14 residues. The CDR3 here is CASSSGHPNTEAFF. DNA of the CDR3: TGCGCCAGCAGCTCGGGACACCCGAACACTGAAGCTTTCTTT. Variable domain in full (rest from reference TRBV5-1 and TRBJ1-1): KAGVTQTPRYLIKTRGQQVTLSCSPISGHRSVSWYQQTPGQGLQFLFEYFSETQRNKGNFPGRFSGRQFSNSRSEMNVSTLELGDSALYLCASSSGHPNTEAFFGQGTRLTVV.